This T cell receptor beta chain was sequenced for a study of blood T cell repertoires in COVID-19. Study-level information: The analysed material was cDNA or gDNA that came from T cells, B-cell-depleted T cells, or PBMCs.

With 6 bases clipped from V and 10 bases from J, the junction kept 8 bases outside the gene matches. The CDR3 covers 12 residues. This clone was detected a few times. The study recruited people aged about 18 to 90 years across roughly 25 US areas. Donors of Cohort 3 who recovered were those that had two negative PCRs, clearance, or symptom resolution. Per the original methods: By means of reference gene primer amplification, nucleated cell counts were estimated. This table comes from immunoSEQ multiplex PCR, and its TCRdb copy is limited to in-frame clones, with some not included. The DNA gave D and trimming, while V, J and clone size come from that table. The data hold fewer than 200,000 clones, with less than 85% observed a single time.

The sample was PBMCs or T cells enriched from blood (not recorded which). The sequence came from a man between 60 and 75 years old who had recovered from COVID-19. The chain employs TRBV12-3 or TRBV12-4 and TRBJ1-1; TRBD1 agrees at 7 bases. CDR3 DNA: TGTGCCAGCAGCCCGACAGGGAGAGGAGCTTTCTTT. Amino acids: CASSPTGRGAFF.